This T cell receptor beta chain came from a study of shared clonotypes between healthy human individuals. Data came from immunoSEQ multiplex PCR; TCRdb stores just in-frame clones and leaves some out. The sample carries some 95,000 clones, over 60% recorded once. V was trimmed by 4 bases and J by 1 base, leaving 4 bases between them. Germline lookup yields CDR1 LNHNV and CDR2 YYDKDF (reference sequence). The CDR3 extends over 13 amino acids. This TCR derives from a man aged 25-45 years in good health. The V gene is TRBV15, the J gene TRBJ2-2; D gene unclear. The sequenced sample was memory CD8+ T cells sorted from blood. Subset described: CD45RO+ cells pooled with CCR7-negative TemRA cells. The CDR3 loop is CATSMRNTGELFF. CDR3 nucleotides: TGTGCCACCAGCATGCGGAACACCGGGGAGCTGTTTTTT.